This is a list of T cell receptor beta chains from one sample in a study of blood T cell repertoires in COVID-19. Sequencing was performed with immunoSEQ multiplex PCR; in TCRdb, only in-frame clones are kept and a portion is missing. Of about 260,000 clones listed, about 89% are singletons. Sequenced: peripheral blood. These receptors all stem from a woman between 40 and 50 years old who had recovered from COVID-19. CDR3s include the opening cysteine and the closing phenylalanine or tryptophan. The D gene is left open where the match is weak. Size tells how often a clone was seen (once, few, many) or the class of an expanded clone, and some rows leave it out.

J gene	clone size	D gene	V gene	CDR3 length	CDR3 DNA	CDR3 protein
TRBJ1-1	.	.	TRBV21-1	15	TGTGCCAGCAGCAAAGCTTGGGCAGAGAACACTGAAGCTTTCTTT	CASSKAWAENTEAFF
TRBJ1-6	.	TRBD1	TRBV27	16	TGTGCCAGCAGGAGACAGGGGAGCTCCTATAATTCACCCCTCCACTTT	CASRRQGSSYNSPLHF
TRBJ2-1	.	.	TRBV7-2	14	TGTGCCAGCGGGGGGGCCCTCGCCTACAATGAGCAGTTCTTC	CASGGALAYNEQFF
TRBJ1-2	.	.	TRBV2	14	TGTGCCAGCAGTCAGAACGGACATGGAGGGGCCTACACCTTC	CASSQNGHGGAYTF
TRBJ2-7	once	.	TRBV7-2	12	TGTGCCAGCAGCTTATATGGAGGGGAGCAGTACTTC	CASSLYGGEQYF
TRBJ2-7	.	.	TRBV7-2	16	TGTGCCAGCATCCAACGTCTCTCCACAGTGCCCTACGAGCAGTACTTC	CASIQRLSTVPYEQYF
TRBJ1-2	.	TRBD1	TRBV29-1	14	TGCAGCGCTGGGACACATGGGACAGGTTATGGCTACACCTTC	CSAGTHGTGYGYTF
TRBJ2-2	.	TRBD1	TRBV5-4	15	TGTGCCAGCAGTTCCGGGACAGGGAGGACCGGGGAGCTGTTTTTT	CASSSGTGRTGELFF
TRBJ2-1	.	TRBD1	TRBV18	15	TGTGCCAGCTCACCAAGGACAGGGGCCTACAATGAGCAGTTCTTC	CASSPRTGAYNEQFF
TRBJ1-4	.	.	TRBV30	16	TGTGCCTGGAGTGTATTCAGTCCGACAACTAATGAAAAACTGTTTTTT	CAWSVFSPTTNEKLFF
TRBJ2-7	.	.	TRBV29-1	11	TGCAGCGTGGAAAGTGACTCGGAGCAGTACTTC	CSVESDSEQYF
TRBJ1-1	.	TRBD1	TRBV5-5	16	TGTGCCAGCAGCTTTGCCGGGACAGGGGTGGACACTGAAGCTTTCTTT	CASSFAGTGVDTEAFF
TRBJ1-5	.	.	TRBV27	14	TGTGCCAGCAGTTTATGGGGGGGAGGTCAGCCCCAGCATTTT	CASSLWGGGQPQHF
TRBJ2-3	once	.	TRBV10-1	12	TGCGCCAGCAGCCCGACTACAGATACGCAGTATTTT	CASSPTTDTQYF
TRBJ1-2	.	.	TRBV12-3/TRBV12-4	13	TGTGCCAGCAGTTCACAGGGTCCACTTGGCTACACCTTC	CASSSQGPLGYTF
TRBJ2-3	once	TRBD2	TRBV7-3	13	TGTGCCAGCAGCACCCGACTAGCGGAGGCGCAGTATTTT	CASSTRLAEAQYF
TRBJ2-7	.	TRBD1	TRBV29-1	12	TGCAGCGTTGAACGGACAGGGCGCCAGCAGTACTTC	CSVERTGRQQYF
TRBJ1-2	.	.	TRBV7-9	13	TGTGCCAGCAGCACGGACAGCTCCTATGGCTACACCTTC	CASSTDSSYGYTF
TRBJ1-2	.	.	TRBV19	12	TGTGCCAGTAGTGGGCCAGACTATGGCTACACCTTC	CASSGPDYGYTF
TRBJ1-1	.	TRBD1	TRBV6-5	13	TGTGCCAGCAGTTACTCGACGGGGACAGGGGGTTTCTTT	CASSYSTGTGGFF
TRBJ1-1	.	.	TRBV11-2	13	TGTGCCAGCAGCTGGGGGCACCACACTGAAGCTTTCTTT	CASSWGHHTEAFF
TRBJ1-5	.	.	TRBV6-2/TRBV6-3	16	TGTGCCAGCAGTTACCCCAACTACAGGGTTAATCAGCCCCAGCATTTT	CASSYPNYRVNQPQHF
TRBJ1-3	few	.	TRBV2	13	TGTGCCAGCCTACAGGACTCTGGAAACACCATATATTTT	CASLQDSGNTIYF
TRBJ2-3	.	TRBD1	TRBV2	14	TGTGCCAAAGAGGACAGGGGACGTTCAGATACGCAGTATTTT	CAKEDRGRSDTQYF
TRBJ1-5	.	TRBD1	TRBV10-3	14	TGTGCCATCAGTGAGTCCCCAGGGGGGCAGCCCCAGCATTTT	CAISESPGGQPQHF
TRBJ1-1	.	TRBD1	TRBV11-2	15	TGTGCCAGCAGCTTCGGACAGGCGAGGCCAAGAGAAGCTTTCTTT	CASSFGQARPREAFF
TRBJ2-7	.	.	TRBV19	14	TGTGCCAGTAGTGTCCAGGGAAGGAGCTACGAGCAGTACTTC	CASSVQGRSYEQYF
TRBJ2-7	.	.	TRBV6-6	14	TGTGCCAGCACTAACTTAGCGGTCTCCTACGAGCAGTACTTC	CASTNLAVSYEQYF
TRBJ1-1	.	.	TRBV11-2	11	TGTGCCAGCAGCTTCCAGACGGAGGCTTTCTTT	CASSFQTEAFF
TRBJ2-1	.	TRBD2	TRBV10-3	16	TGTGCCATCAGTGAAGGGAGCGGGGGAATCTACAATGAGCAGTTCTTC	CAISEGSGGIYNEQFF
TRBJ1-2	.	.	TRBV5-1	18	TGCGCCAGCAGCTTGGCGCCGGCGGGCACTACGTCTAACTATGGCTACACCTTC	CASSLAPAGTTSNYGYTF
TRBJ2-1	.	.	TRBV2	15	TGTGCCAGCAGCGCTGACAGACCAGGCTACAATGAGCAGTTCTTC	CASSADRPGYNEQFF
TRBJ1-1	many	TRBD1	TRBV24-1	15	TGTGCCACCAGTGAGCCTACAGGGGTGAACACTGAAGCTTTCTTT	CATSEPTGVNTEAFF
TRBJ2-5	.	.	TRBV5-1	15	TGCGCCAGCAGCCCGCCCCGACAGCACCAAGAGACCCAGTACTTC	CASSPPRQHQETQYF
TRBJ1-1	.	.	TRBV3-1/TRBV3-2	20	TGTGCCAGCAGCCAAGATCGGGGGGGATCGCCAGGGCGGGCGAACACTGAAGCTTTCTTT	CASSQDRGGSPGRANTEAFF
TRBJ1-2	.	.	TRBV4-2	14	TGTGCCAGCAGCCAAGATCGTTCGGGTCATGGCTACACCTTC	CASSQDRSGHGYTF
TRBJ2-5	.	.	TRBV5-1	14	TGCGCCAGCAGCCCGGGACTTCGCCAAGAGACCCAGTACTTC	CASSPGLRQETQYF
TRBJ1-6	.	TRBD1	TRBV11-2	16	TGTGCCAGCAGCCCCTGGGACAGGGAACATAATTCACCCCTCCACTTT	CASSPWDREHNSPLHF
TRBJ2-7	few	TRBD1	TRBV7-9	15	TGTGCCAGCAGCCGGGACAGGGCCAGCCAGGACGAGCAGTACTTC	CASSRDRASQDEQYF
TRBJ1-6	few	.	TRBV7-9	17	TGTGCCAGCAGCCACCTCAGGCTAAGCTCCTATAATTCACCCCTCCACTTT	CASSHLRLSSYNSPLHF
TRBJ2-1	.	.	TRBV5-1	18	TGCGCCAGCAGCTCAATCCCCAGGGGGGCCCCCCCCTCCGATGAGCAGTTCTTC	CASSSIPRGAPPSDEQFF
TRBJ1-1	.	.	TRBV6-6	14	TGTGCCAGCAGTTACTCTGGGGGAGGGACTGAAGCTTTCTTT	CASSYSGGGTEAFF
TRBJ1-5	.	.	TRBV28	14	TGTGCCAGCAGTCCCCGACAGGTCAATCAGCCCCAGCATTTT	CASSPRQVNQPQHF
TRBJ1-1	.	.	TRBV19	13	TGTGCCAGTAGCTCCAGTCTGAACACTGAAGCTTTCTTT	CASSSSLNTEAFF
TRBJ1-5	.	TRBD1	TRBV7-2	16	TGTGCCAGCAGCTTAGGGACAGGGGGCGGAGGTCAGCCCCAGCATTTT	CASSLGTGGGGQPQHF
TRBJ1-2	.	TRBD1	TRBV5-1	14	TGCGCCAGCAGCTTTCAGGGGGAAAACTATGGCTACACCTTC	CASSFQGENYGYTF
TRBJ2-5	.	.	TRBV10-3	16	TGTGCCATCAGTGGCACCGGGACTCCAGCGACAGAGACCCAGTACTTC	CAISGTGTPATETQYF
TRBJ2-7	.	.	TRBV6-5	13	TGTGCCAGCAGTTTCGACGGGGTTTACGAGCAGTACTTC	CASSFDGVYEQYF
TRBJ2-2	.	TRBD2	TRBV7-8	11	TGCGGGGGGGGCAGCACCGGGGAGCTGTTTTTT	CGGGSTGELFF
TRBJ1-5	.	.	TRBV7-8	13	TGTGCCAGCAGCTTATTTAGAAGTCAGCCCCAGCATTTT	CASSLFRSQPQHF
TRBJ2-1	.	.	TRBV4-3	15	TGCGCCAGCAGCCAAGACGGCAAGCGCGTGAATGAGCAGTTCTTC	CASSQDGKRVNEQFF
TRBJ1-6	.	.	TRBV3-1/TRBV3-2	14	TGTGCCAGCAGCCGGTTCTTAGGGGATTCACCCCTCCACTTT	CASSRFLGDSPLHF
TRBJ2-7	.	TRBD1	TRBV19	15	TGTGCCAGTAGTAAGCCGGGACAGGCGACCTACGAGCAGTACTTC	CASSKPGQATYEQYF
TRBJ1-2	few	TRBD1	TRBV7-9	16	TGTGCCAGCAGCCCACCCGGGACAGGGGCGGACTATGGCTACACCTTC	CASSPPGTGADYGYTF
TRBJ1-2	once	TRBD1	TRBV6-5	14	TGTGCCAGCAGTCGGGACAGGGGGCACTATGGCTACACCTTC	CASSRDRGHYGYTF
TRBJ1-1	.	.	TRBV5-1	13	TGCGCCAGCAGCCGGCGCTCAGGGTCTGAAGCTTTCTTT	CASSRRSGSEAFF
TRBJ1-2	few	.	TRBV20-1	11	TGCAGTGCTAGAGTCGGTTATGGCTACACCTTC	CSARVGYGYTF
TRBJ1-2	.	.	TRBV3-1/TRBV3-2	14	TGTGCCAGCAGCCAAGCGGACAGAGTCTATGGCTACACCTTC	CASSQADRVYGYTF
TRBJ1-1	.	.	TRBV27	18	TGTGCCAGCAGTTTGGCCGCCGGGGGGGGGCGGATGAACACTGAAGCTTTCTTT	CASSLAAGGGRMNTEAFF
TRBJ1-2	.	.	TRBV5-6	16	TGTGCCAGCAGCTTGGGTCTCGGTGAACTTAACTATGGCTACACCTTC	CASSLGLGELNYGYTF